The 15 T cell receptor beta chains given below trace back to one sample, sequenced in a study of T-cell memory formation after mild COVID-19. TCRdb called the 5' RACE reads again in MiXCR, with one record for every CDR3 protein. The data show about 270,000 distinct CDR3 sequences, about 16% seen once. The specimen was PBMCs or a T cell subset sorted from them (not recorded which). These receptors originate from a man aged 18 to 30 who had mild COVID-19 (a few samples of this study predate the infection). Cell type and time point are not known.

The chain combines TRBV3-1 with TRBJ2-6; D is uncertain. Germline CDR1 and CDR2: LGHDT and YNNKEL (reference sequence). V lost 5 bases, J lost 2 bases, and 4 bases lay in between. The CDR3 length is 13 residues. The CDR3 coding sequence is TGTGCCAGCAGCTACCCTGGGGCCAACGTCCTGACTTTC. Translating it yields CASSYPGANVLTF. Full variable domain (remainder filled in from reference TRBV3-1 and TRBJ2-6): DTAVSQTPKYLVTQMGNDKSIKCEQNLGHDTMYWYKQDSKKFLKIMFSYNNKELIINETVPNRFSPKSPDKAHLNLHINSLELGDSAVYFCASSYPGANVLTFGAGSRLTVL.

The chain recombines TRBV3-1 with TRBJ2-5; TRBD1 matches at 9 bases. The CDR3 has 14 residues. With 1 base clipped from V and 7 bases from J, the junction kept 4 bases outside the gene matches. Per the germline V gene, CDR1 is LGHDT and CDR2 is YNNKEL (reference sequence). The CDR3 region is CASSQAGQGGTQYF. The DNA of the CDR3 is TGTGCCAGCAGCCAAGCGGGACAGGGAGGGACCCAGTACTTC.

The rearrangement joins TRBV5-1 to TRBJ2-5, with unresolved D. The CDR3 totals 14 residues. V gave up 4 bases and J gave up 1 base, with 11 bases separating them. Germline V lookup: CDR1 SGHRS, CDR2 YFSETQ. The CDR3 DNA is TGCGCCAGCAGCGGCGGAGACGGCCAAGAGACCCAGTACTTC. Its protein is CASSGGDGQETQYF. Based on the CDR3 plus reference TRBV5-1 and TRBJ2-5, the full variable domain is KAGVTQTPRYLIKTRGQQVTLSCSPISGHRSVSWYQQTPGQGLQFLFEYFSETQRNKGNFPGRFSGRQFSNSRSEMNVSTLELGDSALYLCASSGGDGQETQYFGPGTRLLVL.

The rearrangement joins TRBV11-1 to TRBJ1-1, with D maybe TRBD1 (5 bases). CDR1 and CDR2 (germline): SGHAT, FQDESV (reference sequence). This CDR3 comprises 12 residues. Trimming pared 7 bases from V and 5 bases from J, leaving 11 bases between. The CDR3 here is CASTGGRTEAFF. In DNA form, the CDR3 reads TGTGCCAGCACGGGGGGGAGGACTGAAGCTTTCTTT. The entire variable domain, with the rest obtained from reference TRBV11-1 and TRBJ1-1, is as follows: EAEVAQSPRYKITEKSQAVAFWCDPISGHATLYWYRQILGQGPELLVQFQDESVVDDSQLPKDRFSAERLKGVDSTLKIQPAELGDSAMYLCASTGGRTEAFFGQGTRLTVV.

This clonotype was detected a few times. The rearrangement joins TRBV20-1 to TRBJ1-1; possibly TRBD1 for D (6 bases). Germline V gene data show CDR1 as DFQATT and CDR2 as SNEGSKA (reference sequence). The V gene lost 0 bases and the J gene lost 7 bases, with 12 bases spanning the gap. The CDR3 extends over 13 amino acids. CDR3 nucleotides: TGCAGTGCTAGAGACCCGGGACAAAATGAAGCTTTCTTT. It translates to CSARDPGQNEAFF.

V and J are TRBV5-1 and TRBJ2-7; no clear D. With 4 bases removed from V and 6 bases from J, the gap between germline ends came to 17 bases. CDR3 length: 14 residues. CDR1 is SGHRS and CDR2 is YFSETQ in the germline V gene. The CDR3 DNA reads TGCGCCAGCAGCCCTGGAGCTGCCGAGCGCGAGCAGTACTTC. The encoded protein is CASSPGAAEREQYF.

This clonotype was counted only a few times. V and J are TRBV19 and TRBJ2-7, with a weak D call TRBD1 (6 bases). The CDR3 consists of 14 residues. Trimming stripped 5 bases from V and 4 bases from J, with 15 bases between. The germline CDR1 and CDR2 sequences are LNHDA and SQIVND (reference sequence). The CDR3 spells CASSEGQGKYEQYF. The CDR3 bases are TGTGCCAGTAGTGAAGGGCAGGGGAAATACGAGCAGTACTTC.

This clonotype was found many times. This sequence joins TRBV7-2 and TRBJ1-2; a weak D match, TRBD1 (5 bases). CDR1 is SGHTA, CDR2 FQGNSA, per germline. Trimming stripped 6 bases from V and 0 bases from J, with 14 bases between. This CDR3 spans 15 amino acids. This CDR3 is CASRPAGAANYGYTF. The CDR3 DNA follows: TGTGCCAGCAGACCCGCTGGGGCAGCTAACTATGGCTACACCTTC.

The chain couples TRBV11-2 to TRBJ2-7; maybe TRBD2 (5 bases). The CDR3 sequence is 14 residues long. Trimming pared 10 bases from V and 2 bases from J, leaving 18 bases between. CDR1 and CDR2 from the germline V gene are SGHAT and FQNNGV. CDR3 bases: TGTGCCACCAACTACTGGCTAGCTACCTACGAGCAGTACGTC. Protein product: CATNYWLATYEQYV.

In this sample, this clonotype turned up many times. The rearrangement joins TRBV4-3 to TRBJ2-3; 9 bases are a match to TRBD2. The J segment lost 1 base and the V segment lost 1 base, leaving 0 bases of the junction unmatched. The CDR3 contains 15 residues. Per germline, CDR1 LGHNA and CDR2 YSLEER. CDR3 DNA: TGCGCCAGCAGCCAAGCTAGCGGGGGCACAGATACGCAGTATTTT. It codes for CASSQASGGTDTQYF.

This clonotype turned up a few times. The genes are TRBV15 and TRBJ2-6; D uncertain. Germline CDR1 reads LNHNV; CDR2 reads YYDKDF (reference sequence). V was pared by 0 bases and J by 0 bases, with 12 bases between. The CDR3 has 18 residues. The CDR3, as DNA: TGTGCCACCAGCAGAGATCGTTACGGATCCTCTGGGGCCAACGTCCTGACTTTC. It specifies CATSRDRYGSSGANVLTF.

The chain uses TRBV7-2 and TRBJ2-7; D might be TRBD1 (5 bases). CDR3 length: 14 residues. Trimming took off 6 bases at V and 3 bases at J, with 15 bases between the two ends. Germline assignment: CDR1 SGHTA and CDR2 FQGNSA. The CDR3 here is CASRASREDYEQYV. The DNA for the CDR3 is TGTGCCAGCAGAGCCTCCAGGGAAGACTACGAGCAGTACGTC.

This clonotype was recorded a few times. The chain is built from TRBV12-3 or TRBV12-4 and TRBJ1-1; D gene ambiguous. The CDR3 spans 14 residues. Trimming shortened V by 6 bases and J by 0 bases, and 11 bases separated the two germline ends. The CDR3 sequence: CASRLNGLNTEAFF. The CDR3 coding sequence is TGTGCCAGCAGGTTAAACGGGCTGAACACTGAAGCTTTCTTT.

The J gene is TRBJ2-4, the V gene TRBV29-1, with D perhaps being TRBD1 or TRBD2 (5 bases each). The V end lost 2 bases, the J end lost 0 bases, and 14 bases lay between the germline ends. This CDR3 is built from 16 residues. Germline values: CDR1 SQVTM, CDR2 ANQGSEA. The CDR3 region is CSVERYGDRAKNIQYF. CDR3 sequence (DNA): TGCAGCGTTGAAAGGTACGGGGACCGAGCCAAAAACATTCAGTACTTC.

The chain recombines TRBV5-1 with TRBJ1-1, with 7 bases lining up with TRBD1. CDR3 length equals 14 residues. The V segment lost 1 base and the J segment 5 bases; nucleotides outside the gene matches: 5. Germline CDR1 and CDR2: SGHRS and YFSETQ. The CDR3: CASSLTGAGTEAFF. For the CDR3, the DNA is TGCGCCAGCAGCTTGACAGGGGCTGGGACTGAAGCTTTCTTT.